These T cell receptor beta chains were read from a single sample in a study of blood T cell repertoires in COVID-19. The protocol was immunoSEQ multiplex PCR, while the TCRdb copy is restricted to in-frame clones and leaves out a portion. Seen here are 200,000 to 300,000 clones, roughly 81% observed once, and the top ten hold 4%. Source material: peripheral blood. Receptor source: a man aged 45-60 years with acute or convalescent COVID-19. Both conserved end residues are part of each CDR3. Each record gives: CDR3 DNA, CDR3 protein, J gene, D gene, V gene, clone size. A D gene is named only where the DNA matches it firmly. Clone sizes are given selectively: once, few, many, or a class where the clone is expanded.

TGTGCCTGGAGTTTGGTCGGTGTCACAGATACGCAGTATTTT	CAWSLVGVTDTQYF	TRBJ2-3	-	TRBV30	-
TGTGCCAGCGGACTAGCGGGAGGTGGGGCCAACGTCCTGACTTTC	CASGLAGGGANVLTF	TRBJ2-6	TRBD2	TRBV28	-
TGTGCCAGCTCATCTCAGGGGAGCTCCTACGAGCAGTACTTC	CASSSQGSSYEQYF	TRBJ2-7	-	TRBV18	once
TGTGCCAGCAGCCCCCATCTCAGGGGGACTGGGGGCTACACCTTC	CASSPHLRGTGGYTF	TRBJ1-2	TRBD1	TRBV5-4	few
TGTGCCAGCGGGGGGAGTCCTGGGGCCAACGTCCTGACTTTC	CASGGSPGANVLTF	TRBJ2-6	-	TRBV7-9	-
TGTGCCAGCAGCCAAGAATGGGGGGGTGGGCAAGAGACCCAGTACTTC	CASSQEWGGGQETQYF	TRBJ2-5	TRBD2	TRBV3-1/TRBV3-2	-
TGTGCCAGCAGTTACTCCGGGACAGGGGCTGAAGCTTTCTTT	CASSYSGTGAEAFF	TRBJ1-1	TRBD1	TRBV6-5	-
TGTGCCAGTAGTCCTGGGGCAGGGGCCTACGAGCAGTACTTC	CASSPGAGAYEQYF	TRBJ2-7	-	TRBV19	once
TGCGCCAGCAGCCAAGGCAGCGGAAGGAGATATGGCTACACCTTC	CASSQGSGRRYGYTF	TRBJ1-2	-	TRBV4-1	-
TGCGCCAGCAGACCGGAGCCAGGAGGAAGAGCTTTCTTT	CASRPEPGGRAFF	TRBJ1-1	-	TRBV10-1	-
TGTGCCAGCAGCCCTCAGGGCAACACCATATATTTT	CASSPQGNTIYF	TRBJ1-3	-	TRBV12-3/TRBV12-4	few
TGTGCCAGCAGCTTAGTAGGAGGGGGCTACACTGAAGCTTTCTTT	CASSLVGGGYTEAFF	TRBJ1-1	TRBD1	TRBV7-3	-
TGCGCCAGCAGCCGACAGGAATTTGGCAATCAGCCCCAGCATTTT	CASSRQEFGNQPQHF	TRBJ1-5	-	TRBV4-1	-
TGTGCCACCAGTGATTTGGGGACAGGGGGACGCTACGAGCAGTACTTC	CATSDLGTGGRYEQYF	TRBJ2-7	TRBD1	TRBV24-1	once